This T cell receptor (beta chain) stems from a study of T cell responses to AZD1222 COVID-19 vaccine. Notes on the study in general: Researchers report vaccine-associated CD4 TCRs spanning spike, with dominance at 160-218 and 743-854.

Trimming removed 0 bases from V and 6 bases from J, with 10 bases in between. Germline CDR1 SGHTS, CDR2 YDEGEE. CDR3 length equals 15 residues. About this clone itself: The antigen remains undetermined.

TCRdb keeps only in-frame clones here, not all; method: immunoSEQ multiplex PCR. This table has 57,000 or so clones, around three quarters appearing once. The sequencing here drew on peripheral blood, taken 28 days after the second AZD1222 dose. This receptor was taken from an adult who received the AZD1222 COVID-19 vaccine. V usage is TRBV5-8 and J usage is TRBJ1-6; D is uncertain. Written as DNA, the CDR3 is TGTGCCAGCAGCTTGGCCCACCGCGGTAATTCACCCCTCCACTTT. Its translation is CASSLAHRGNSPLHF. Using reference TRBV5-8 and TRBJ1-6 for the parts outside the CDR3, the full variable domain is EAGVTQSPTHLIKTRGQQATLRCSPISGHTSVYWYQQALGLGLQFLLWYDEGEERNRGNFPPRFSGRQFPNYSSELNVNALELEDSALYLCASSLAHRGNSPLHFGNGTRLTVT.